This TCR beta chain was profiled in a study of blood T cell repertoires in COVID-19. A few counts support this clone. Per the authors' pipeline: Estimated nucleated cell counts came from reference gene primer amplification. Assay: immunoSEQ multiplex PCR; the TCRdb copy retains only in-frame clones and omits some. D and trimming were read from the DNA, whereas the V and J calls and clone size are those reported in that table. The table shows roughly 250,000 clones, with approximately 85% occurring only once. Recruitment covered about 25 US areas and drew participants whose ages spanned about 18 to 89 years. Researchers sorted participants into cohorts using their self-reported clinical history. The trim removed 4 bases at V and 3 bases at J, leaving 5 bases unmatched. The CDR3 covers 16 residues. Germline V lookup: CDR1 KGHSH, CDR2 LQKENI.

This chain connects TRBV18 to TRBJ1-4; TRBD1 matches 10 bases. The source is a woman aged 25 to 39 who had recovered from COVID-19. The sequenced material came from PBMCs or T cells enriched from blood (not recorded which). CDR3 nucleotides: TGTGCCAGCTCACTGGGGACAGGGGTTCCTAATGAAAAACTGTTTTTT. It specifies CASSLGTGVPNEKLFF.